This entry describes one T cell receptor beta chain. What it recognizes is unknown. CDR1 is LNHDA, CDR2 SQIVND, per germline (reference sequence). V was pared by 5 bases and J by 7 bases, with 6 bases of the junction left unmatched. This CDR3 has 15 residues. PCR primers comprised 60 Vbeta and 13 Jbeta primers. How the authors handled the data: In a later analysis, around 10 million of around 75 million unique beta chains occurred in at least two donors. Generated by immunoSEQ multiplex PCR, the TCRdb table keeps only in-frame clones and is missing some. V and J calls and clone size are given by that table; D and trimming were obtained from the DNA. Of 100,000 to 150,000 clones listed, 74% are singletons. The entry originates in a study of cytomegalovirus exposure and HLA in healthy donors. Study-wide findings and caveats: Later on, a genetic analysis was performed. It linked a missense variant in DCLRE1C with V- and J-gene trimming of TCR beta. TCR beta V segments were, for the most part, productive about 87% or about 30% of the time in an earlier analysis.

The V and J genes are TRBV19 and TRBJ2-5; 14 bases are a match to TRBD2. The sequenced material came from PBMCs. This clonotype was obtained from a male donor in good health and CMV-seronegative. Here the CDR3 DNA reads TGTGCCAGTAGTTCGACTAGCGGGGGGGCCGGGACCCAGTACTTC. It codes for CASSSTSGGAGTQYF.